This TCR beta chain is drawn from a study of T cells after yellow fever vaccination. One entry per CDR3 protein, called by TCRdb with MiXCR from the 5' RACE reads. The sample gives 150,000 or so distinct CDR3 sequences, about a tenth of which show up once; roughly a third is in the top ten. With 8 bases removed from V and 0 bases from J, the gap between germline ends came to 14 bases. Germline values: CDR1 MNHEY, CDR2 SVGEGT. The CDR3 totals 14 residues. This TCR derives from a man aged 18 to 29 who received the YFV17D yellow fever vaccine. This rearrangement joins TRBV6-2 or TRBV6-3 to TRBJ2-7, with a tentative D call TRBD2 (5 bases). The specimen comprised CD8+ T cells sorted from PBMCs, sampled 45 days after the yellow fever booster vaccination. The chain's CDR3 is CASLGLQSSYEQYF. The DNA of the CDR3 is TGTGCCAGCTTAGGACTCCAAAGCTCCTACGAGCAGTACTTC.